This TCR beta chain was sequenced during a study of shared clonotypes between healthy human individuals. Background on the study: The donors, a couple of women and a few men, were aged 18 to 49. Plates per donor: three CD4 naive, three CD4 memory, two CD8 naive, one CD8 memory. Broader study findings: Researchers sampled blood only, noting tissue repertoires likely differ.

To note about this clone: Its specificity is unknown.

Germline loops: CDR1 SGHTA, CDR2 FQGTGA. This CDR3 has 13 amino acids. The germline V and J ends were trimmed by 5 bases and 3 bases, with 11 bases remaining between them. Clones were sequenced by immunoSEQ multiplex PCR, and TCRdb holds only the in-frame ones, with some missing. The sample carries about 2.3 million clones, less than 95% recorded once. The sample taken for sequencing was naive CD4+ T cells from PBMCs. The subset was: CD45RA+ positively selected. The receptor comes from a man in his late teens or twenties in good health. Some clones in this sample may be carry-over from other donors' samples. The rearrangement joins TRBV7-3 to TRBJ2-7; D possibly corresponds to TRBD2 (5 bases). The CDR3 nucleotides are TGTGCCAGCAGCCGAGGGCCTTTCTACGAGCAGTACTTC. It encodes CASSRGPFYEQYF.